This TCR beta chain appears in the sequencing data of a study of cytomegalovirus exposure and HLA in healthy donors. Study-wide context: In a previous analysis, some 120 million unique TCR beta sequences were found from about 190 million T cells. General study results and limits: More clonal expansion characterized HLA-associated TCR beta chains than equally common others in a later analysis. Indistinguishability led to the exclusion of some V segments, TRBV6-2 and TRBV6-3 included. The authors later found most CMV-associated TCR beta chains appeared HLA-restricted.

A note on this clone: Its target is not known.

V shed 4 bases, J shed 2 bases, and the junction held 9 bases outside the gene matches. CDR1 is SGHNT and CDR2 is YYREEE in the germline V gene (reference sequence). The CDR3 covers 16 residues. This PCR relied on a set of 60 Vbeta primers and 13 Jbeta primers. The protocol was immunoSEQ multiplex PCR, while the TCRdb copy is restricted to in-frame clones and leaves out a portion. The sample holds hundreds of thousands of clones, roughly 84% seen once. Material for sequencing was PBMCs. The sequence came from a girl aged 2 to 10 in good health and CMV-seronegative. The chain employs TRBV5-4 and TRBJ1-2, with 9 bases matching TRBD1. Here the CDR3 DNA reads TGTGCCAGCAGCGCACGGAGGACAGGGGACAACTATGGCTACACCTTC. As protein: CASSARRTGDNYGYTF.